Listed here are 17 T cell receptor delta chains from one sample, sequenced in a study of Vδ1+ human thymocytes. General study points: Thymic TRG and TRD repertoires appeared highly polyclonal.

The template was reverse-transcribed extracted RNA. Multiplex PCR used pooled V-gene forward primers and a constant-region reverse primer to amplify CDR3s. TCRdb re-analyzed the multiplex PCR reads via CATT. The table includes about 73,000 delta-chain clones, about 38% detected once. Their antigen targets remain unknown. What was sequenced was Vdelta1+ gamma-delta thymocytes from the thymus. As to subset: FACS-sorted CD3+ TCRalphabeta- TCRVdelta1+ TCRVdelta2- thymocytes. These receptors originate from a boy under two years old who had congenital heart surgery.

This clone has just a few counts. This chain links TRDV1 with TRDJ1; TRDD3 matches at 11 bases. Germline trimming cut 4 bases from V and 0 bases from J; bases unmatched to any gene: 16. The length of the CDR3 is 20 residues. Germline assignment: CDR1 TSWWSYY and CDR2 QGS. The CDR3 DNA sequence: TGTGCTCTTGGGGTTCTCCTTCCTTCCCCTGGGGGATACAACACCGATAAACTCATCTTT. Protein: CALGVLLPSPGGYNTDKLIF.

With respect to this clone: Sequence at one end of the junction differs from germline and may be a read error. This rearrangement joins TRDV1 to TRDJ1; TRDD3 matches 10 bases. This CDR3 is 19 amino acids long. The V gene's germline CDR1 is TSWWSYY and CDR2 QGS. The CDR3 loop is CALGEEIFSYGGYTDKPIF. As DNA, the CDR3 is TGTGCTCTTGGGGAGGAGATATTTTCCTATGGGGGATACACCGATAAACCCATCTTT.

This clone was counted between two and nine times. V and J are TRDV1 and TRDJ1; D might be TRDD3 (9 bases). This CDR3 region has 22 residues. The germline V and J ends were trimmed by 3 bases and 0 bases, with 32 bases remaining between them. The V gene's germline CDR1 is TSWWSYY and CDR2 QGS. The CDR3 DNA follows: TGTGCTCTTGGGGAGGGGTCTTCCTACGTAGGGCTGGGGGATTTGAACACCGATAAACTCATCTTT. This codes for CALGEGSSYVGLGDLNTDKLIF.

A word on this clone: Other nucleotide sequences in the sample specify the same CDR3. V is TRDV2 and J is TRDJ1, with D uncertain. The CDR3 is 14 residues long. The V gene lost 5 bases and the J gene lost 0 bases, with 12 bases spanning the gap. The germline gives CDR1 GEAIGNYY, CDR2 EKD. The CDR3 spells CACASPRYTDKLIF. The CDR3 DNA reads TGTGCCTGTGCCTCTCCAAGGTACACCGATAAACTCATCTTT.

V usage is TRDV1 and J usage is TRDJ1; 12 positions agree with TRDD3. Germline lookup yields CDR1 TSWWSYY and CDR2 QGS. V trimming: 3 bases; J trimming: 8 bases; junction bases outside the gene matches: 16. CDR3 length equals 18 residues. The CDR3, as DNA: TGTGCTCTTGGGGAGGAGCTTCCCTGGGGGATACGCCCCGGGAAACTCATCTTT. Protein: CALGEELPWGIRPGKLIF.

This clone appeared once. A read error may account for a junction end that differs from germline. The chain uses TRDV2 and TRDJ1; D is perhaps TRDD3 (10 bases). The CDR3 loop spans 21 amino acids. CDR1 GEAIGNYY and CDR2 EKD come from the germline V gene. CDR3: CACATGPSYDVRTGGSKQLIF. CDR3 bases: TGTGCCTGTGCCACCGGGCCTTCCTACGATGTGCGTACTGGGGGATCGAAGCAGCTCATCTTT.

The gene calls are TRDV1 and TRDJ1; tentatively, D is TRDD3 (5 bases). CDR3 size: 18 residues. V lost 2 bases to trimming and J lost 0 bases, with 19 bases between them. CDR1 TSWWSYY and CDR2 QGS come from the germline V gene. The CDR3 spells CALGEFVPGGAYTDKLIF. The CDR3 DNA follows: TGTGCTCTTGGGGAATTTGTCCCGGGGGGGGCATACACCGATAAACTCATCTTT.

This clone was counted a few times. V gene TRDV1 combines with J gene TRDJ1; 8 bases agree with TRDD3. The V and J ends lost 1 base and 0 bases, in that order; junction bases with no gene match: 16. The CDR3 runs to 20 residues. Germline CDR1 is TSWWSYY and CDR2 is QGS. This chain's CDR3 is CALGERGSSGDMGNTDKLIF. The CDR3 nucleotides read TGTGCTCTTGGGGAACGGGGATCCTCGGGGGATATGGGGAACACCGATAAACTCATCTTT.

This chain connects TRDV1 to TRDJ1, with 10 bases fitting TRDD3. The DNA end is more similar to TRDJ2, so the J call may be wrong. The CDR3 extends over 18 amino acids. Germline CDR1 TSWWSYY, CDR2 QGS. In DNA form, the CDR3 reads TGTGCTCTTGGGGAAGTGTTACTGGGGGATTTAATGACAGCACAACTCTTCTTT. Encoded protein: CALGEVLLGDLMTAQLFF.

This chain uses TRDV1 with TRDJ1; D ambiguous. V gave up 0 bases and J gave up 0 bases, with 8 bases separating them. This CDR3 is 15 amino acids long. Looked up from germline, CDR1 is TSWWSYY and CDR2 is QGS. The CDR3 sequence: CALGELERYTDKLIF. The CDR3 nucleotides read TGTGCTCTTGGGGAACTCGAGCGGTACACCGATAAACTCATCTTT.

V usage is TRDV1 and J usage is TRDJ1, with 7 bases lining up with TRDD3. This CDR3 has 22 amino acids. V shed 2 bases, J shed 4 bases, and the junction held 28 bases outside the gene matches. Germline assignment: CDR1 TSWWSYY and CDR2 QGS. CDR3 sequence (DNA): TGTGCTCTTGGGGAATTAAGGCTCCTCTTCCGAGCCCGCTGGGGATATAACGATAAACTCATCTTT. Translated, it gives CALGELRLLFRARWGYNDKLIF.

This chain uses TRDV2 with TRDJ1; D is ambiguous. The CDR3 is 12 residues long. The germline V and J ends were trimmed by 0 bases and 11 bases, with 12 bases remaining between them. Germline V gene sequence: CDR1 GEAIGNYY, CDR2 EKD. The CDR3 sequence: CACDTGTLGLIF. CDR3 coding DNA: TGTGCCTGTGACACCGGGACTCTCGGGCTCATCTTT.

This clone was observed a few times. This sequence joins TRDV1 and TRDJ1, with TRDD3 matching over 9 bases. CDR3 length: 19 amino acids. The junction had 15 bases not matched to a gene; V was cut back by 4 bases and J by 0 bases. Germline CDR1 TSWWSYY, CDR2 QGS. CDR3 nucleotides: TGTGCTCTTGGGGGACTACTTACGGGGGGATACCCCTACACCGATAAACTCATCTTT. It codes for CALGGLLTGGYPYTDKLIF.

This clone was detected a few times. The genes are TRDV1 and TRDJ1; TRDD3 matches at 8 bases. Looked up from germline, CDR1 is TSWWSYY and CDR2 is QGS. The V segment lost 5 bases and the J segment 4 bases; nucleotides outside the gene matches: 39. The CDR3 sequence is 25 residues long. CDR3 protein: CALGSPFSVPGSNFALLGANDKLIF. CDR3 nucleotides: TGTGCTCTTGGGAGCCCTTTTAGTGTGCCGGGCTCGAACTTCGCCCTACTGGGGGCTAACGATAAACTCATCTTT.

The rearrangement links TRDV1 to TRDJ1, with 12 bases identical to TRDD3. Germline V gives CDR1 TSWWSYY, CDR2 QGS. V was clipped by 0 bases and J by 0 bases; unmatched bases: 14. The CDR3 spans 21 residues. The CDR3 DNA follows: TGTGCTCTTGGGGAACTGGGCCACTACTGGGGGATACTGAGGTACACCGATAAACTCATCTTT. Amino acids: CALGELGHYWGILRYTDKLIF.

This clone was recorded once. V gene TRDV1 combines with J gene TRDJ1; 11 bases are shared with TRDD3. Germline V gives CDR1 TSWWSYY, CDR2 QGS. The CDR3 has 20 residues. V lost 5 bases, J lost 4 bases, and 21 bases stayed unmatched. The DNA of the CDR3 is TGTGCTCTTGGGCCTCACCCCCTAGGAGGTGGGGGATACGGGGGCGATAAACTCATCTTT. Residues: CALGPHPLGGGGYGGDKLIF.

This chain joins TRDV1 and TRDJ1, with 8 bases matching TRDD2. Per germline, CDR1 TSWWSYY and CDR2 QGS. The junction had 9 bases not matched to a gene; V was cut back by 3 bases and J by 3 bases. There are 16 residues in the CDR3. In nucleotides, the CDR3 is TGTGCTCTTGGGGAGCTAACTTCCTACGGTGCCGATAAACTCATCTTT. Translated: CALGELTSYGADKLIF.